What follows is one TCR beta chain and its context. Germline CDR1 WNHNN, CDR2 SYGVQD (reference sequence). CDR3 length equals 12 residues. The trim removed 0 bases at V and 12 bases at J, leaving 2 bases unmatched. The data originate from a study of a mutant IDH1 vaccine in newly diagnosed glioma. For the study at large: Earlier therapy was either radiotherapy, temozolomide, or both, and most got both.

Time point in this sample: baseline, week 1 (first vaccination visit). Treatment noted: pre-vaccination baseline after standard-of-care therapy. Here immunoSEQ multiplex PCR was the method, and the copy in TCRdb shows in-frame clones only, minus some. The sample yields 15,000 to 20,000 clones, around four fifths seen once. The V call is TRBV10-1, the J call TRBJ2-1; TRBD2 aligns across 7 bases. This receptor was taken from a middle-aged man with glioma. Sequencing used PBMCs, obtained from a glioma patient treated with radiotherapy, temozolomide or both. Here the CDR3 reads CASSESGGGQFF. The DNA of the CDR3 is TGCGCCAGCAGTGAGTCGGGCGGGGGGCAGTTCTTC.